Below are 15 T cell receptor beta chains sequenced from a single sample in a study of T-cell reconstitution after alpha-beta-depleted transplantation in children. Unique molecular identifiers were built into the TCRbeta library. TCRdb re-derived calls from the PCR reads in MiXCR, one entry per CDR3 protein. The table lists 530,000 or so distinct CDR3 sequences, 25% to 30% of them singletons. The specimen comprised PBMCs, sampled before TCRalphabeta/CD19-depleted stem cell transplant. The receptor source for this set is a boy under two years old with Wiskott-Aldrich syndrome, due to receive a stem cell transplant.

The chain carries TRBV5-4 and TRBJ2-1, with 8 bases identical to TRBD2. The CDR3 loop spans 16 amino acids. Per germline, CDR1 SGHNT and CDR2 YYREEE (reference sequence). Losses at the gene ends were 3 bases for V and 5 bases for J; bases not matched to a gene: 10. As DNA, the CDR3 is TGTGCCAGCAGCTCCGAAAAACTAGCGGAGCACAATGAGCAGTTCTTC. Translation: CASSSEKLAEHNEQFF. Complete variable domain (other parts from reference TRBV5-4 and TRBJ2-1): ETGVTQSPTHLIKTRGQQVTLRCSSQSGHNTVSWYQQALGQGPQFIFQYYREEENGRGNFPPRFSGLQFPNYSSELNVNALELDDSALYLCASSSEKLAEHNEQFFGPGTRLTVL.

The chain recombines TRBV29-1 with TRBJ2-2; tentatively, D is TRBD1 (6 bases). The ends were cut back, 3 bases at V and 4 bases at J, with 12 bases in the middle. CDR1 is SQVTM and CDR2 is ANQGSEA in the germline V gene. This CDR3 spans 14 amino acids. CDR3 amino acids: CSVDVTGTTGELFF. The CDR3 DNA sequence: TGCAGCGTTGATGTTACAGGGACCACCGGGGAGCTGTTTTTT.

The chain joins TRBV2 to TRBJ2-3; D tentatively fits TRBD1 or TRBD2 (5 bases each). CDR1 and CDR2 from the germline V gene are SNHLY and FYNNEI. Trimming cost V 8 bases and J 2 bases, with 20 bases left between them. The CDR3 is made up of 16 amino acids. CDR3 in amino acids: CASGGRLRLFTDTQYF. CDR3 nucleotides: TGTGCCAGCGGGGGACGATTGCGATTATTCACAGATACGCAGTATTTT.

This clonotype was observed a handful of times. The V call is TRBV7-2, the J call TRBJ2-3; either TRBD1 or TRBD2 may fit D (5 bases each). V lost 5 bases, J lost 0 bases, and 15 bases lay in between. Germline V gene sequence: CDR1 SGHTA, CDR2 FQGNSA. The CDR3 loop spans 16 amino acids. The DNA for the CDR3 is TGTGCCAGCAGCAAGCGTGGGACGGCTAGCACAGATACGCAGTATTTT. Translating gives CASSKRGTASTDTQYF.

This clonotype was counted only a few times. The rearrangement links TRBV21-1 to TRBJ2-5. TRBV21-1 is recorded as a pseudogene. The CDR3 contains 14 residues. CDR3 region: CASTKQWRMETQYF. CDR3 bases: TGTGCCAGCACCAAACAGTGGCGAATGGAGACCCAGTACTTC.

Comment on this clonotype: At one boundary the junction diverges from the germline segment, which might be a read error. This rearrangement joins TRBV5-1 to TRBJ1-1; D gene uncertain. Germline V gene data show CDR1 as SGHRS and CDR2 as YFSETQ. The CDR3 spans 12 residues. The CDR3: CASSLANTDAFF. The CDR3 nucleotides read TGCGCCAGCAGCTTGGCGAATACTGACGCTTTCTTT.

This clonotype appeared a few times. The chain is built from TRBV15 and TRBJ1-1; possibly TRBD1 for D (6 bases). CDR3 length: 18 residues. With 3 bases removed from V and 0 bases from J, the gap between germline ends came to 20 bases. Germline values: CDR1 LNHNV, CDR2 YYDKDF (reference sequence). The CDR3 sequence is CATSSLTQNRDLNTEAFF. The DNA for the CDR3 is TGTGCCACCAGCAGTCTTACACAAAACAGGGACCTGAACACTGAAGCTTTCTTT.

The CDR3 here is CASSPFLAVSYNEQFF. The CDR3 DNA is TGTGCCAGCAGCCCGTTCCTAGCGGTCTCCTACAATGAGCAGTTCTTC. V is TRBV7-2 and J is TRBJ2-1, with 7 nucleotides matching TRBD2. The CDR3 has 16 residues. CDR1 and CDR2 from the germline V gene are SGHTA and FQGNSA. V was clipped by 5 bases and J by 0 bases; unmatched bases: 7. The variable domain in full, with the rest retrieved from reference TRBV7-2 and TRBJ2-1, is GAGVSQSPSNKVTEKGKDVELRCDPISGHTALYWYRQSLGQGLEFLIYFQGNSAPDKSGLPSDRFSAERTGGSVSTLTIQRTQQEDSAVYLCASSPFLAVSYNEQFFGPGTRLTVL.

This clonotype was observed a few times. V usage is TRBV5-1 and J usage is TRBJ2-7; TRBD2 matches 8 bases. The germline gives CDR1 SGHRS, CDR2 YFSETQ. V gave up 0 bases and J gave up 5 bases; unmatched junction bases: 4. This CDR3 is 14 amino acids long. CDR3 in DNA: TGCGCCAGCAGCTTGGGAGCGGGAGAGGACGAGCAGTACTTC. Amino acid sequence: CASSLGAGEDEQYF. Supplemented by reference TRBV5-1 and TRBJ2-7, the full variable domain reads KAGVTQTPRYLIKTRGQQVTLSCSPISGHRSVSWYQQTPGQGLQFLFEYFSETQRNKGNFPGRFSGRQFSNSRSEMNVSTLELGDSALYLCASSLGAGEDEQYFGPGTRLTVT.

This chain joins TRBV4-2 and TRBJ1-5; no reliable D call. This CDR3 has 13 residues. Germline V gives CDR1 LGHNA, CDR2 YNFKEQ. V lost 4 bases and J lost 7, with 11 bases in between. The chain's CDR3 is CASSRLIRQPQHF. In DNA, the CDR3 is TGTGCCAGCAGCCGCCTAATCAGGCAGCCCCAGCATTTT.

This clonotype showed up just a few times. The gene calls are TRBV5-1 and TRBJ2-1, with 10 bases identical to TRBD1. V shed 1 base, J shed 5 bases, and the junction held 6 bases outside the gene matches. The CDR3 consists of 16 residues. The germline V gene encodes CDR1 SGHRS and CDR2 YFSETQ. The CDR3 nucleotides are TGCGCCAGCAGCTTGTTTGGGACAGGGGTCAACAATGAGCAGTTCTTC. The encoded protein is CASSLFGTGVNNEQFF.

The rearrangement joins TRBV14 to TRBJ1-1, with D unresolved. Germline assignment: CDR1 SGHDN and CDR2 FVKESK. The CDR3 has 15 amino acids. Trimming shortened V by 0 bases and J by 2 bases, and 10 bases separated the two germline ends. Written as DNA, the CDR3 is TGTGCCAGCAGCCAAGAGCGGCAGGCCAACACTGAAGCTTTCTTT. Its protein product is CASSQERQANTEAFF.

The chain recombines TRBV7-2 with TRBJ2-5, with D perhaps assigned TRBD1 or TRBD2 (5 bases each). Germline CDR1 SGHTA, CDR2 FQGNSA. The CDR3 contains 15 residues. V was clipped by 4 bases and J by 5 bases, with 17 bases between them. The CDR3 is CASSSTGPIGETQYF. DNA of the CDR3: TGTGCCAGCAGCTCAACGGGACCTATAGGGGAGACCCAGTACTTC.

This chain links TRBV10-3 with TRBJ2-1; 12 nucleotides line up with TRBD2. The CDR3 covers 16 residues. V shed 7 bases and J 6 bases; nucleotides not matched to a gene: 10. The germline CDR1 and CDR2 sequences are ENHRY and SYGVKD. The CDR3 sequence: CAIISTSGSTFNEQFF. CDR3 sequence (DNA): TGTGCCATCATTTCGACTAGCGGGAGTACTTTCAATGAGCAGTTCTTC.

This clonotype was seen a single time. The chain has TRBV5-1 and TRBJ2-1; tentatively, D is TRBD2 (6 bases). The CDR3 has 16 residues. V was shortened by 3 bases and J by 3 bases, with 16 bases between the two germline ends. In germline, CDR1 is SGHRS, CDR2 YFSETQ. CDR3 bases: TGCGCCAGCAGCTCCCAGGTAGCGGTTTACTACAATGAGCAGTTCTTC. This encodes CASSSQVAVYYNEQFF.